The 30 T cell receptor beta chains reported below all come from one sample, sequenced in a study of regulatory T cells in long-lasting Graves disease. Libraries of TCR beta came from iRepertoire HTBI primers plus Arm-PCR of CDR3 regions. TCRdb re-called the multiplex PCR reads with MiXCR, one entry per CDR3 protein. The sample lists 350,000 to 450,000 distinct CDR3 sequences, under 25% occurring once. Time point denoted: persistent/refractory GD, antithyroid drugs over 5 years with positive TRAb. Construction of the TCR library relied on RNA isolated from PBMCs. The input for sequencing was peripheral blood mononuclear cells (PBMCs), taken when the disease was refractory, from a patient treated with antithyroid drugs. All receptors come from a female donor with Graves disease.

The table lists this clonotype with many counts. J is TRBJ1-5 and V is TRBV2; D is unresolved. Trimming stripped 3 bases from V and 1 base from J, with 10 bases between. Germline lookup yields CDR1 SNHLY and CDR2 FYNNEI. There are 15 residues in the CDR3. The CDR3 sequence: CASSEWVGSNQPQHF. CDR3 nucleotides: TGTGCCAGCAGTGAGTGGGTTGGGAGCAATCAGCCCCAGCATTTT.

This clonotype was seen only a few times. Germline is not matched at one junction end, which may reflect a read error. The chain has TRBV12-3 or TRBV12-4 and TRBJ2-1; 12 nucleotides agree with TRBD1. There are 14 residues in the CDR3. CDR3 coding DNA: TGTGCTAGCAGTTCGGGACAGGGGGCCAATGAGCAGTTCTTC. Protein: CASSSGQGANEQFF.

This clonotype was counted ten times or more. The rearrangement uses TRBV7-6 and TRBJ1-1, with D possibly TRBD1 on 5 matching bases. CDR3 size: 13 residues. Germline CDR1 SGHVS, CDR2 FNYEAQ. Trimming removed 5 bases at V and 6 bases at J, with 13 bases between. The CDR3 protein is CASSPAGGAEAFF. CDR3 nucleotide sequence: TGTGCCAGCAGCCCCGCGGGGGGTGCTGAAGCTTTCTTT. Using reference TRBV7-6 and TRBJ1-1 for the parts outside the CDR3, the full variable domain is GAGVSQSPRYKVTKRGQDVALRCDPISGHVSLYWYRQALGQGPEFLTYFNYEAQQDKSGLPNDRFSAERPEGSISTLTIQRTEQRDSAMYRCASSPAGGAEAFFGQGTRLTVV.

In this sample, this clonotype turned up many times. The V gene is TRBV19, the J gene TRBJ2-5; 9 bases agree with TRBD2. After removal of 3 bases from V and 1 base from J, the junction contained 9 bases not matched to a gene. Germline-derived CDR1 and CDR2 are LNHDA and SQIVND (reference sequence). CDR3 size: 17 residues. Here the CDR3 DNA reads TGTGCCAGTAGTATCGGACTAGCGATTGGGGCCCAAGAGACCCAGTACTTC. Translated, it gives CASSIGLAIGAQETQYF.

This clonotype has a single count. The CDR3 DNA is TGTGCCAGCAGCCAAGGCGGGACAGGGGGCTTCAATGAGCAGTTCTTC. Protein product: CASSQGGTGGFNEQFF. The gene calls are TRBV4-2 and TRBJ2-1, with TRBD1 matching 12 bases. J was trimmed by 6 bases and V by 1 base; bases with no gene match: 4. The CDR3 is 16 residues long. CDR1 is LGHNA and CDR2 is YNFKEQ in the germline V gene.

CDR3 sequence: CASRLSRPNTEAFF. CDR3 coding DNA: TGTGCCAGCAGGCTTAGCAGACCAAACACTGAAGCTTTCTTT. The V call is TRBV6-1, the J call TRBJ1-1; D remains ambiguous. Germline CDR1 and CDR2: MNHNS and SASEGT. The germline V and J ends were trimmed by 6 bases and 2 bases, with 13 bases remaining between them. CDR3 length: 14 residues.

The V gene is TRBV20-1, the J gene TRBJ2-5; D not resolved. From germline, CDR1 is DFQATT and CDR2 SNEGSKA (reference sequence). The CDR3 consists of 12 residues. Trimming cost V 3 bases and J 2 bases, with 7 bases left between them. CDR3 nucleotides: TGCAGTGCTAGTTCCCGACAAGAGACCCAGTACTTC. It encodes CSASSRQETQYF.

Ten or more counts support this clonotype. This chain joins TRBV3-1 and TRBJ1-2, with D perhaps matching TRBD1 (6 bases). Germline V lookup: CDR1 LGHDT, CDR2 YNNKEL (reference sequence). The CDR3 spans 16 residues. Trimming took 0 bases from V and 6 from J, leaving 17 bases between them. The CDR3 DNA sequence: TGTGCCAGCAGCCAAGAGACAGGCCCGAAGCAGGATGGCTACACCTTC. This encodes CASSQETGPKQDGYTF. The whole variable domain, remainder taken from reference TRBV3-1 and TRBJ1-2, is DTAVSQTPKYLVTQMGNDKSIKCEQNLGHDTMYWYKQDSKKFLKIMFSYNNKELIINETVPNRFSPKSPDKAHLNLHINSLELGDSAVYFCASSQETGPKQDGYTFGSGTRLTVV.

This rearrangement joins TRBV19 to TRBJ2-4; D ambiguous. The CDR3 extends over 15 amino acids. Trimming shortened V by 1 base and J by 8 bases, and 15 bases separated the two germline ends. Germline loops: CDR1 LNHDA, CDR2 SQIVND (reference sequence). The CDR3 spells CASSIVGRPKDIQYF. DNA of the CDR3: TGTGCCAGTAGTATAGTTGGCAGGCCAAAGGACATTCAGTACTTC. Looking up the rest from reference TRBV19 and TRBJ2-4 gives the full variable domain: DGGITQSPKYLFRKEGQNVTLSCEQNLNHDAMYWYRQDPGQGLRLIYYSQIVNDFQKGDIAEGYSVSREKKESFPLTVTSAQKNPTAFYLCASSIVGRPKDIQYFGAGTRLSVL.

The chain joins TRBV2 to TRBJ2-5; D might be TRBD1 or TRBD2, each matching 6 bases. V was pared by 2 bases and J by 2 bases, with 21 bases between. The CDR3 length is 18 residues. In germline, CDR1 is SNHLY, CDR2 FYNNEI. In nucleotides, the CDR3 is TGTGCCAGCAGTGAACGGGGGATCAGATCGGGGGCTCAAGAGACCCAGTACTTC. This encodes CASSERGIRSGAQETQYF.

This clonotype was observed many times. This chain uses TRBV6-2 or TRBV6-3 with TRBJ1-4; D gene uncertain. Germline CDR1 and CDR2: MNHEY and SVGEGT. This CDR3 has 17 residues. V was pared by 2 bases and J by 0 bases, with 13 bases between. DNA for the CDR3: TGTGCCAGCAGTTACCGGGCAGGATTAACAACTAATGAAAAACTGTTTTTT. Translating it yields CASSYRAGLTTNEKLFF.

The table lists this clonotype with many counts. The chain recombines TRBV28 with TRBJ1-5; D possibly corresponds to TRBD1 (6 bases). This CDR3 is 15 amino acids long. Germline V gives CDR1 MDHEN, CDR2 SYDVKM. Trimming stripped 6 bases from V and 3 bases from J, with 15 bases between. In DNA, the CDR3 is TGTGCCAGCAGCCCGGACAGCATATACAATCAGCCCCAGCATTTT. The encoded protein is CASSPDSIYNQPQHF. The entire variable domain, with the rest obtained from reference TRBV28 and TRBJ1-5, is as follows: DVKVTQSSRYLVKRTGEKVFLECVQDMDHENMFWYRQDPGLGLRLIYFSYDVKMKEKGDIPEGYSVSREKKERFSLILESASTNQTSMYLCASSPDSIYNQPQHFGDGTRLSIL.

This clonotype was recorded many times. The chain is built from TRBV12-3 or TRBV12-4 and TRBJ1-5; D is uncertain. The CDR3 loop spans 12 amino acids. Trimming removed 6 bases from V and 4 bases from J, with 7 bases in between. This CDR3 reads CASSRPNQPQHF. The CDR3 nucleotides read TGTGCCAGCAGCCGTCCAAATCAGCCCCAGCATTTT.

This clonotype was seen more than once but under ten times. The rearrangement joins TRBV29-1 to TRBJ2-1; 8 nucleotides line up with TRBD1. Trimming removed 7 bases from V and 0 bases from J; junction bases left unmatched: 2. The length of the CDR3 is 13 residues. CDR1 and CDR2 (germline): SQVTM, ANQGSEA. The DNA for the CDR3 is TGCAGCGGGACAGGGAGCTCCTACAATGAGCAGTTCTTC. Protein sequence: CSGTGSSYNEQFF.

This clonotype was detected ten times or more. This chain joins TRBV12-3 or TRBV12-4 and TRBJ1-1; perhaps TRBD1 as D (5 bases). Trimming stripped 5 bases from V and 4 bases from J, with 17 bases between. The CDR3 length is 15 residues. CDR3 coding DNA: TGTGCCAGCAGTCCTGGTTTCGGGGGGTTCACTGAAGCTTTCTTT. It encodes CASSPGFGGFTEAFF.

This clonotype was observed many times. The V and J genes are TRBV9 and TRBJ2-7; D is perhaps TRBD2 (6 bases). Deletions cut 0 bases from V and 0 bases from J, with 7 bases between. Germline lookup yields CDR1 SGDLS and CDR2 YYNGEE. The CDR3 covers 14 residues. The CDR3 spells CASSVDGSSYEQYF. The DNA of the CDR3 is TGTGCCAGCAGCGTAGACGGGAGCTCCTACGAGCAGTACTTC.

This chain links TRBV3-1 with TRBJ2-7, with 8 nucleotides matching TRBD1. CDR3 length: 17 amino acids. Germline trimming cut 0 bases from V and 0 bases from J; bases unmatched to any gene: 7. Germline V CDR1 and CDR2: LGHDT, YNNKEL (reference sequence). The CDR3 protein is CASSQDWGTGLSYEQYF. DNA for the CDR3: TGTGCCAGCAGCCAAGATTGGGGGACAGGACTCTCCTACGAGCAGTACTTC.

This clonotype was picked up many times. The chain links TRBV9 to TRBJ2-5; 7 bases fit TRBD1. The CDR3 sequence is 15 residues long. V was clipped by 3 bases and J by 5 bases; unmatched bases: 10. Germline V gene sequence: CDR1 SGDLS, CDR2 YYNGEE. The CDR3 bases are TGTGCCAGCAGCGGTCCTGCCGGGACAGAGGAGACCCAGTACTTC. It codes for CASSGPAGTEETQYF. The full variable domain, rest sourced from reference TRBV9 and TRBJ2-5, is DSGVTQTPKHLITATGQRVTLRCSPRSGDLSVYWYQQSLDQGLQFLIQYYNGEERAKGNILERFSAQQFPDLHSELNLSSLELGDSALYFCASSGPAGTEETQYFGPGTRLLVL.

This clonotype came up many times. V gene TRBV2 combines with J gene TRBJ1-1; 8 nucleotides match TRBD1. V shed 7 bases and J 4 bases; nucleotides not matched to a gene: 8. CDR1 SNHLY and CDR2 FYNNEI come from the germline V gene. The CDR3 extends over 14 amino acids. The CDR3 nucleotides are TGTGCCAGCAACCCAGGGGGCGGGGGCACTGAAGCTTTCTTT. It yields the protein CASNPGGGGTEAFF.

This chain links TRBV5-6 with TRBJ2-7; D gene uncertain. Deletions cut 0 bases from V and 4 bases from J, with 11 bases between. The CDR3 is 14 amino acids. CDR1 is SGHDT, CDR2 YYEEEE, per germline. CDR3 nucleotide sequence: TGTGCCAGCAGCTTGGGAGTTGGGCAGTACGAGCAGTACTTC. It codes for CASSLGVGQYEQYF.

This clonotype was counted at least ten times. CDR3: CASSFSDRGNTEAFF. CDR3 DNA: TGTGCCAGCAGTTTCAGTGACAGGGGAAACACTGAAGCTTTCTTT. V is TRBV28 and J is TRBJ1-1, with 8 bases identical to TRBD1. This CDR3 has 15 residues. Germline V CDR1 and CDR2: MDHEN, SYDVKM. J lost 2 bases, V lost 3 bases, and 5 bases had no gene match.

J is TRBJ1-5 and V is TRBV6-1; 7 nucleotides match TRBD1. CDR1 is MNHNS, CDR2 SASEGT, per germline. With 6 bases clipped from V and 2 bases from J, the junction kept 13 bases outside the gene matches. The CDR3 contains 17 residues. The CDR3 DNA follows: TGTGCCAGCAGCGAACGGGCTGACAGGGCAGGCAATCAGCCCCAGCATTTT. This gives the protein CASSERADRAGNQPQHF.

On this clonotype itself: This may arise from a read error, as a much more abundant clone is one base away. This likely comes from a read error, as the CDR3 has no conserved phenylalanine or tryptophan at its end. This rearrangement joins TRBV6-5 to TRBJ1-6; D is possibly TRBD1 (6 bases). V dropped 4 bases and J dropped 6 bases, with 19 bases sitting between them. CDR3 length equals 17 residues. CDR1 is MNHEY and CDR2 is SVGAGI in the germline V gene. The CDR3 coding sequence is TGTGCCAGCAGTTTGAAAGCCCCAATCAGGGGTAATTCACCCCTCCACTCT. Translation: CASSLKAPIRGNSPLHS.

There are a few counts of this clonotype. V usage is TRBV11-2 and J usage is TRBJ2-1; 11 bases are shared with TRBD2. Unmatched junction bases numbered 6, after V lost 5 bases and J lost 0 bases. Germline loops: CDR1 SGHAT, CDR2 FQNNGV. This CDR3 spans 17 amino acids. Written as DNA, the CDR3 is TGTGCCAGCAGCAGCGGGACTAGCGGCAGCTCCTACAATGAGCAGTTCTTC. Encoded protein: CASSSGTSGSSYNEQFF.

This clonotype has at least ten counts. The CDR3 nucleotides are TGTGCCAGCAGTGAATGGGGGTCCGGGGCCAACGTCCTGACTTTC. Its protein is CASSEWGSGANVLTF. The chain joins TRBV2 to TRBJ2-6; D assignment may be TRBD1 or TRBD2 (5 bases each). Trimming shortened V by 2 bases and J by 4 bases, and 9 bases separated the two germline ends. There are 15 residues in the CDR3. In germline, CDR1 is SNHLY, CDR2 FYNNEI.

The chain has TRBV27 and TRBJ2-3; 7 nucleotides line up with TRBD1. With V trimmed by 0 bases and J by 2 bases, 5 bases remained unmatched. CDR1 is MNHEY and CDR2 is SMNVEV in the germline V gene (reference sequence). This CDR3 spans 16 amino acids. The CDR3: CASSLSTGSPTDTQYF. CDR3 coding DNA: TGTGCCAGCAGTTTATCGACAGGGTCGCCCACAGATACGCAGTATTTT.

In this sample, this clonotype turned up a few times. This rearrangement joins TRBV20-1 to TRBJ2-2; D uncertain. Deletions cut 0 bases from V and 6 bases from J, with 23 bases between. CDR3 length equals 18 residues. Germline CDR1 DFQATT, CDR2 SNEGSKA (reference sequence). The DNA for the CDR3 is TGCAGTGCTAGAGATTGGGTTGGTTCGGAAAAGGTCCCCGGGGAGCTGTTTTTT. Protein product: CSARDWVGSEKVPGELFF.

The rearrangement uses TRBV29-1 and TRBJ2-3; D is unclear. Deletions cut 2 bases from V and 9 bases from J, with 0 bases between. CDR1 is SQVTM, CDR2 ANQGSEA, per germline. The CDR3 covers 8 residues. The CDR3 region has the DNA TGCAGCGTTGAAACGCAGTATTTT. It yields the protein CSVETQYF.

This clonotype has at least ten counts. The chain combines TRBV9 with TRBJ2-7; 7 bases are a match to TRBD2. J gave up 7 bases and V 3 bases, and 7 bases lay outside the gene matches. Germline V gene sequence: CDR1 SGDLS, CDR2 YYNGEE. This CDR3 has 13 residues. The CDR3, as DNA: TGTGCCAGCAGCGGGGGGGGTTTTGGGGAGCAGTACTTC. This gives the protein CASSGGGFGEQYF.

This clonotype was recorded many times. This rearrangement joins TRBV2 to TRBJ1-5; the D is unclear. Trimming left V 8 bases short and J 1 base short, with 12 bases between. The CDR3 covers 14 residues. Germline CDR1 reads SNHLY; CDR2 reads FYNNEI. CDR3 sequence (DNA): TGTGCCAGCCGGGTCGAGGAGAGCAATCAGCCCCAGCATTTT. This codes for CASRVEESNQPQHF.